Listed here are 27 T cell receptor beta chains from one sample, sequenced in a study of early T cells in non-severe SARS-CoV-2 infection (dated by TCRdb to the early 2020s). Library generation was performed with 5' RACE. The listed sequencing device is NextSeq 500. TCRdb took the public reads, trimmed them with fastp at Q25, ran MiXCR for clone calling and kept in-frame beta chains. Merged by CDR3 protein, the rows form single entries marked with the most common genes and DNA. This sample holds around 70,000 distinct CDR3 sequences; more than 10% were observed only once. Together, the top ten hold approximately 5% of the sample. Sequencing was performed on whole blood. The receptor set was obtained from an adult who was a healthcare worker with PCR-confirmed SARS-CoV-2 infection or an uninfected control (not recorded which).

The rearrangement joins TRBV3-1 to TRBJ2-1; possible D gene TRBD1, 6 bases. The germline V gene encodes CDR1 LGHDT and CDR2 YNNKEL (reference sequence). This CDR3 is built from 14 residues. V gave up 1 base and J gave up 3 bases, with 7 bases separating them. CDR3 region: CASSQVQGYNEQFF. The CDR3 DNA reads as TGTGCCAGCAGCCAAGTACAGGGCTACAATGAGCAGTTCTTC.

This clonotype occurred a few times. The rearrangement links TRBV6-6 to TRBJ2-3; possibly TRBD1 or TRBD2 for D (6 bases each). The CDR3 contains 14 residues. Germline CDR1 is MNHNY and CDR2 is SVGAGI (reference sequence). V was shortened by 7 bases and J by 4 bases, with 15 bases between the two germline ends. The CDR3 DNA follows: TGTGCCAGCACCACTCGGGGGCCCCCAGATACGCAGTATTTT. This translates into CASTTRGPPDTQYF.

This clonotype has at least ten counts. The chain uses TRBV7-9 and TRBJ2-5; the D gene is possibly TRBD2 (6 bases). CDR1 is SEHNR and CDR2 is FQNEAQ in the germline V gene (reference sequence). The germline V and J ends were trimmed by 1 base and 9 bases, with 9 bases remaining between them. The CDR3 is 12 residues long. CDR3 loop: CASSLGGVSQYF. As DNA, the CDR3 is TGTGCCAGCAGCTTAGGCGGGGTTTCCCAGTACTTC.

The sample holds many counts of this clonotype. J is TRBJ1-4 and V is TRBV7-8; unclear D gene. This CDR3 region has 15 residues. From germline, CDR1 is SGHVS and CDR2 FQNEAQ. V was shortened by 6 bases and J by 0 bases, with 11 bases between the two germline ends. Here the CDR3 DNA reads TGTGCCAGCAGGACGAACAGAGCAACTAATGAAAAACTGTTTTTT. This gives the protein CASRTNRATNEKLFF.

Ten or more counts support this clonotype. The chain couples TRBV10-3 to TRBJ2-6; no definite D call. This CDR3 spans 13 amino acids. The V gene lost 3 bases and the J gene lost 4 bases, with 4 bases spanning the gap. Germline V gene data show CDR1 as ENHRY and CDR2 as SYGVKD. CDR3 DNA: TGTGCCATCAGTGACGGCGGGGCCAACGTCCTGACTTTC. Its protein is CAISDGGANVLTF.

A word on this clonotype: A much larger clone differs from this one at a single base, so this may be a read error. CDR3 loop: CASCDPLSGEQYF. The DNA for the CDR3 is TGTGCCAGCTGTGACCCCTTATCGGGAGAGCAGTACTTC. The chain carries TRBV28 and TRBJ2-7, with D possibly matching TRBD2 (5 bases). The CDR3 sequence is 13 residues long. In germline, CDR1 is MDHEN, CDR2 SYDVKM. V was shortened by 8 bases and J by 7 bases, with 18 bases between the two germline ends.

V usage is TRBV20-1 and J usage is TRBJ2-7; D perhaps matches TRBD1 (5 bases). V was pared by 6 bases and J by 5 bases, with 8 bases between. CDR3 length equals 10 residues. The germline gives CDR1 DFQATT, CDR2 SNEGSKA (reference sequence). CDR3 loop: CSAQGDEQYF. CDR3 DNA sequence: TGCAGTGCCCAGGGCGACGAGCAGTACTTC.

This clonotype was observed many times. V gene TRBV7-6 combines with J gene TRBJ2-7; D remains ambiguous. The germline gives CDR1 SGHVS, CDR2 FNYEAQ. Trimming stripped 4 bases from V and 5 bases from J, with 18 bases between. CDR3 length: 15 amino acids. This CDR3 reads CASSSPASGSDEQYF. Written as DNA, the CDR3 is TGTGCCAGCAGCTCCCCGGCGTCCGGTTCCGACGAGCAGTACTTC.

A few counts support this clonotype. The gene calls are TRBV30 and TRBJ2-3; D not resolved. The CDR3 loop spans 15 amino acids. Germline CDR1 GTSNPN, CDR2 SVGIG (reference sequence). Trimming cost V 5 bases and J 1 base, with 16 bases left between them. The chain's CDR3 is CAWVNRAFGTDTQYF. The CDR3 bases are TGTGCCTGGGTTAACCGGGCCTTCGGCACAGATACGCAGTATTTT.

This clonotype was seen more than once but under ten times. This sequence joins TRBV7-6 and TRBJ2-1; 16 bases align to TRBD2. V dropped 5 bases and J dropped 5; count of bases not matched to a gene: 6. The CDR3 totals 17 residues. The germline V gene has CDR1 SGHVS and CDR2 FNYEAQ. The CDR3: CASSPGTSGRVDNEQFF. The CDR3 nucleotides read TGTGCCAGCAGCCCCGGGACTAGCGGGAGGGTGGACAATGAGCAGTTCTTC.

The sample holds a few counts of this clonotype. The chain employs TRBV12-5 and TRBJ1-4; D is perhaps TRBD1 (5 bases). The CDR3 is 16 amino acids. V lost 5 bases, J lost 4 bases, and 17 bases lay in between. From germline, CDR1 is LGHNT and CDR2 FRNRAP. The CDR3 nucleotides read TGTGCTAGTGGTGCCGGGGCAAGGGGTTTTAATGAAAAACTGTTTTTT. Translating gives CASGAGARGFNEKLFF. The whole variable domain, remainder taken from reference TRBV12-5 and TRBJ1-4, is DARVTQTPRHKVTEMGQEVTMRCQPILGHNTVFWYRQTMMQGLELLAYFRNRAPLDDSGMPKDRFSAEMPDATLATLKIQPSEPRDSAVYFCASGAGARGFNEKLFFGSGTQLSVL.

In its sample, this clonotype was seen many times. The chain joins TRBV7-8 to TRBJ2-1, with TRBD1 matching 7 bases. V gave up 0 bases and J gave up 9 bases; unmatched junction bases: 8. In germline, CDR1 is SGHVS, CDR2 FQNEAQ. This CDR3 has 15 residues. The CDR3 reads CASSLADRADGEQFF. The CDR3 nucleotides are TGTGCCAGCAGCTTAGCCGACAGGGCCGACGGTGAGCAGTTCTTC. The variable domain in full, completed from reference TRBV7-8 and TRBJ2-1, reads GAGVSQSPRYKVAKRGQDVALRCDPISGHVSLFWYQQALGQGPEFLTYFQNEAQLDKSGLPSDRFFAERPEGSVSTLKIQRTQQEDSAVYLCASSLADRADGEQFFGPGTRLTVL.

V gene TRBV19 combines with J gene TRBJ2-2, with a weak D call TRBD2 (6 bases). Looked up from germline, CDR1 is LNHDA and CDR2 is SQIVND (reference sequence). Between the trimmed V and J ends, which lost 10 bases and 0 bases, there was a span of 15 bases. The CDR3 extends over 15 amino acids. This CDR3 reads CATSGGVANTGELFF. The CDR3 DNA reads TGTGCCACATCCGGGGGAGTGGCGAACACCGGGGAGCTGTTTTTT.

This sequence joins TRBV7-3 and TRBJ2-7; 7 nucleotides match TRBD1. The V segment lost 5 bases and the J segment 2 bases; nucleotides outside the gene matches: 6. CDR1 is SGHTA, CDR2 FQGTGA, per germline. This CDR3 has 14 amino acids. This chain's CDR3 is CASSQWQGAYEQYF. For the CDR3, the DNA is TGTGCCAGCAGCCAGTGGCAGGGGGCCTACGAGCAGTACTTC. The whole variable domain, filled in from reference TRBV7-3 and TRBJ2-7, reads GAGVSQTPSNKVTEKGKYVELRCDPISGHTALYWYRQSLGQGPEFLIYFQGTGAADDSGLPNDRFFAVRPEGSVSTLKIQRTERGDSAVYLCASSQWQGAYEQYFGPGTRLTVT.

V gene TRBV29-1 combines with J gene TRBJ1-2, with TRBD1 matching 7 bases. CDR3 length: 15 amino acids. CDR1 and CDR2 from the germline V gene are SQVTM and ANQGSEA. J lost 1 base, V lost 7 bases, and 12 bases had no gene match. The CDR3 reads CSAETRDSSNYGYTF. CDR3 coding DNA: TGCAGCGCGGAAACCAGGGACAGCAGTAACTATGGCTACACCTTC.

This clonotype was seen a handful of times. The chain joins TRBV9 to TRBJ2-2, with no clear D. CDR1 is SGDLS and CDR2 is YYNGEE in the germline V gene. V lost 0 bases to trimming and J lost 4 bases, with 10 bases between them. The CDR3 runs to 15 residues. The CDR3 region has the DNA TGTGCCAGCAGCGTAGGGGCAGGCCTCACCGGGGAGCTGTTTTTT. Protein product: CASSVGAGLTGELFF.

The chain combines TRBV7-9 with TRBJ1-2; tentatively, D is TRBD1 (5 bases). The CDR3 is 15 amino acids. Deletions cut 0 bases from V and 8 bases from J, with 16 bases between. CDR1 is SEHNR, CDR2 FQNEAQ, per germline (reference sequence). In nucleotides, the CDR3 is TGTGCCAGCAGCTTAGCGCGGGGGACCGAAGAGGGCTACACCTTC. Translation gives CASSLARGTEEGYTF.

This clonotype came up many times. The rearrangement joins TRBV27 to TRBJ2-7, with D perhaps TRBD1 (5 bases). V was pared by 0 bases and J by 0 bases, with 12 bases between. Germline CDR1 MNHEY, CDR2 SMNVEV (reference sequence). The CDR3 covers 16 residues. DNA for the CDR3: TGTGCCAGCAGTTTATCCAGGGTTCCCTTCTCCTACGAGCAGTACTTC. Translation gives CASSLSRVPFSYEQYF.

V and J are TRBV7-6 and TRBJ2-1; 8 bases map to TRBD1. CDR1 SGHVS and CDR2 FNYEAQ come from the germline V gene. CDR3 size: 15 residues. The trim removed 1 base at V and 6 bases at J, leaving 5 bases unmatched. This CDR3 is CASSLGGTGLNEQFF. In DNA, the CDR3 is TGTGCCAGCAGCTTAGGGGGGACAGGCCTCAATGAGCAGTTCTTC.

This clonotype was detected a few times. This chain connects TRBV19 to TRBJ1-5; D is uncertain. This CDR3 is built from 13 residues. V lost 3 bases to trimming and J lost 4 bases, with 7 bases between them. Germline CDR1 reads LNHDA; CDR2 reads SQIVND (reference sequence). The CDR3, as DNA: TGTGCCAGTAGTATTCAGTTAAATCAGCCCCAGCATTTT. Protein: CASSIQLNQPQHF.

Regarding this clonotype: One junction end does not reproduce the germline sequence, and a read error may be involved. V usage is TRBV9 and J usage is TRBJ1-1; the D is unclear. This CDR3 spans 14 amino acids. Germline V gene sequence: CDR1 SGDLS, CDR2 YYNGEE. The CDR3 nucleotides are TGTGCCAACAGCGTAGTTACGGAGAACACTGAAGCTTTCTTT. Translating gives CANSVVTENTEAFF.

This clonotype has a count of ten or more. This chain links TRBV29-1 with TRBJ2-5, with 9 bases matching TRBD1. Germline-derived CDR1 and CDR2 are SQVTM and ANQGSEA. Unmatched junction bases numbered 7, after V lost 2 bases and J lost 6 bases. The CDR3 consists of 14 residues. The CDR3 spells CSVEKQGAGKTQYF. The DNA of the CDR3 is TGCAGCGTTGAAAAACAGGGGGCGGGAAAGACCCAGTACTTC.

This clonotype was counted between two and nine times. The chain uses TRBV6-5 and TRBJ2-3; 8 bases are a match to TRBD2. V lost 4 bases to trimming and J lost 2 bases; unmatched junction nucleotides: 5. The CDR3 length is 15 residues. Germline V gene lookup returns CDR1 MNHEY and CDR2 SVGAGI. CDR3 region: CASSWGRGDTDTQYF. The CDR3 DNA follows: TGTGCCAGCAGTTGGGGGCGGGGGGACACAGATACGCAGTATTTT.

The V call is TRBV4-1, the J call TRBJ2-2, with a possible D match to TRBD1 (6 bases). This CDR3 is built from 16 residues. From germline, CDR1 is MGHRA and CDR2 YSYEKL. The V and J ends lost 1 base and 1 base respectively, with 10 bases between them. The CDR3 reads CASSQVRTVNTGELFF. CDR3 DNA: TGCGCCAGCAGCCAAGTAAGGACAGTGAACACCGGGGAGCTGTTTTTT.

This clonotype was seen at least ten times. V is TRBV11-2 and J is TRBJ2-7; D uncertain. The length of the CDR3 is 15 residues. Trimming cost V 0 bases and J 4 bases, with 13 bases left between them. Germline CDR1 is SGHAT and CDR2 is FQNNGV. CDR3: CASSLDLQEWYEQYF. The DNA of the CDR3 is TGTGCCAGCAGCTTAGATCTCCAAGAGTGGTACGAGCAGTACTTC. The full variable domain, rest sourced from reference TRBV11-2 and TRBJ2-7, is EAGVAQSPRYKIIEKRQSVAFWCNPISGHATLYWYQQILGQGPKLLIQFQNNGVVDDSQLPKDRFSAERLKGVDSTLKIQPAKLEDSAVYLCASSLDLQEWYEQYFGPGTRLTVT.

This clonotype was found many times. The CDR3 region is CASSYFGSSNQPQHF. CDR3 in DNA: TGTGCCAGTAGTTACTTTGGGTCTAGCAATCAGCCCCAGCATTTT. The V and J genes are TRBV19 and TRBJ1-5, with D unclear. This CDR3 has 15 residues. Germline V gives CDR1 LNHDA, CDR2 SQIVND (reference sequence). V dropped 5 bases and J dropped 0 bases, with 11 bases sitting between them.

This clonotype was detected a few times. The J gene is TRBJ2-7, the V gene TRBV14; 15 bases are shared with TRBD2. The CDR3 runs 15 residues. Germline trimming cut 3 bases from V and 3 bases from J; bases unmatched to any gene: 0. CDR1 is SGHDN, CDR2 FVKESK, per germline. CDR3 in DNA: TGTGCCAGCAGCCAGGGACTAGCGGGGGGCTACGAGCAGTACTTC. This translates into CASSQGLAGGYEQYF. The full variable domain, its missing parts supplied by reference TRBV14 and TRBJ2-7, is EAGVTQFPSHSVIEKGQTVTLRCDPISGHDNLYWYRRVMGKEIKFLLHFVKESKQDESGMPNNRFLAERTGGTYSTLKVQPAELEDSGVYFCASSQGLAGGYEQYFGPGTRLTVT.